The clone carrying this T cell receptor (beta chain) has only a few counts. The data originate from a study of beta chain features in type 1 diabetes. Investigators reverse transcribed all isolated RNA, so they sequenced expressed TCRB transcripts. The method was immunoSEQ multiplex PCR; TCRdb's version includes in-frame clones alone and lacks a portion of them. The sample records 130,000 to 150,000 clones, about 10% being singletons. Looked up from germline, CDR1 is SGHRS and CDR2 is YFSETQ. This CDR3 is 14 amino acids long. J gave up 0 bases and V 4 bases, and 2 bases lay outside the gene matches. The material sequenced was naive CD4+ T cells from blood. The clonotype was recovered from a man in his late teens or twenties in good health. V gene TRBV5-1 combines with J gene TRBJ2-5, with TRBD1 matching 8 bases. The CDR3 DNA reads as TGCGCCAGCAGCAAGGGACAGGACCAAGAGACCCAGTACTTC. Its protein product is CASSKGQDQETQYF.